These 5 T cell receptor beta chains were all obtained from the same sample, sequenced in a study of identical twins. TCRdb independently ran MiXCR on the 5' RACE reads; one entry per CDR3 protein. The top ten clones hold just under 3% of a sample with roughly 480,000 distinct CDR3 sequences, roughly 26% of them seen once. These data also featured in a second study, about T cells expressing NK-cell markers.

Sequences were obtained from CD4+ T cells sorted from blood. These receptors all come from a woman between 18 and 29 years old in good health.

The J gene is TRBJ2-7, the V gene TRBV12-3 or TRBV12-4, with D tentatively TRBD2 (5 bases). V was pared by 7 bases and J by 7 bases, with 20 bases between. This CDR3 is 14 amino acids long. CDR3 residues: CASTSSSVEDEQYF. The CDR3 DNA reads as TGTGCCAGCACCTCTAGCTCGGTTGAGGATGAGCAGTACTTC.

This CDR3 reads CASSLSGGGDYNEQFF. CDR3 in DNA: TGTGCCAGCAGCCTTTCGGGCGGGGGGGACTACAATGAGCAGTTCTTC. V usage is TRBV7-8 and J usage is TRBJ2-1, with 9 bases matching TRBD2. There are 16 residues in the CDR3. Germline V gene sequence: CDR1 SGHVS, CDR2 FQNEAQ. With 5 bases clipped from V and 3 bases from J, the junction kept 8 bases outside the gene matches.

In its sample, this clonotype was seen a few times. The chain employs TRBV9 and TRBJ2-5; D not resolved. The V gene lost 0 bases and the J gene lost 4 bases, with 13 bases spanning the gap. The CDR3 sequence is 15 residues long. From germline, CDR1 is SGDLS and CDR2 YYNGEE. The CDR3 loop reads CASSVVPEPVETQYF. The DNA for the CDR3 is TGTGCCAGCAGCGTAGTGCCTGAACCCGTAGAGACCCAGTACTTC.

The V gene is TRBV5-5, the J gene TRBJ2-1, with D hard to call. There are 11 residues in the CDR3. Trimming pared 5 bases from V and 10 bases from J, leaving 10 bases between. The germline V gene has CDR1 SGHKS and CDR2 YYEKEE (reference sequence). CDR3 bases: TGTGCCAGCAGTTTACTGGCGGAGCAGTTCTTC. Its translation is CASSLLAEQFF.

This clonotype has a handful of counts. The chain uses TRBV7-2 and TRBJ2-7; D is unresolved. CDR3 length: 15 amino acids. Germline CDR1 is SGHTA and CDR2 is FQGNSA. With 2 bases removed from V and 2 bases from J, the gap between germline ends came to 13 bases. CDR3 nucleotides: TGTGCCAGCAGCTTAAGGGCAGAAGGAGCCTACGAGCAGTACTTC. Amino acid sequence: CASSLRAEGAYEQYF.